This T cell receptor (beta chain) was captured by sequencing in a study of tumor-infiltrating lymphocytes in primary liver carcinoma. CDR1 LGHNA and CDR2 YSLEER come from the germline V gene. The CDR3 covers 14 residues. Comment on this clonotype: Germline is not matched at one junction end, which may reflect a read error.

Production of TCR beta cDNA used 400 to 650 ng total RNA together with a constant-region primer. Amplification in three nested multiplex PCR rounds with slightly modified ARM-PCR gave rise to TCR beta libraries. The first two PCR rounds used TRBV1-TRBV30 forward primers with a C-beta reverse primer, roughly 10 cycles each. TCRdb independently ran MiXCR on the multiplex PCR reads; one entry per CDR3 protein. This table holds roughly 100,000 distinct CDR3 sequences, approximately 82% found once. Total RNA and DNA came together from around 18-30 mg of bulk tissue without cell sorting. Sequences were obtained from liver tumor tissue from sampling region 3. Stated subset: tumor region T3, left-lateral pole. The V and J genes are TRBV4-3 and TRBJ1-3, with a possible D match to TRBD1 (5 bases). The TCR comes from a man aged 35-49 years with primary liver carcinoma and hepatitis B virus infection. The CDR3 region is CTSSQEGYINTIYF. CDR3 bases: TGCACCAGCAGCCAAGAGGGGTACATAAACACCATATATTTT.